The TCR beta chain under discussion was sequenced for a study of pediatric ulcerative colitis. Study overall: Fewer than ten patients showed pancolitis and two showed left-sided colitis.

Clones were sequenced by immunoSEQ multiplex PCR, and TCRdb holds only the in-frame ones, with some missing. The table has roughly 5,200 clones, 80% to 90% seen once. At colonoscopy, a blood sample was also collected. CDR3 length: 14 residues. CDR1 is SNHLY and CDR2 is FYNNEI in the germline V gene. The J segment lost 2 bases and the V segment lost 5 bases, leaving 4 bases of the junction unmatched. The rearrangement uses TRBV2 and TRBJ2-3; 7 bases map to TRBD2. Sequenced input: blood. The receptor was derived from a boy aged 5-17 years with mild ulcerative colitis. DNA for the CDR3: TGTGCCAGCAGTAGACGGGACTACACAGATACGCAGTATTTT. This translates into CASSRRDYTDTQYF. Looking up the rest from reference TRBV2 and TRBJ2-3 gives the full variable domain: EPEVTQTPSHQVTQMGQEVILRCVPISNHLYFYWYRQILGQKVEFLVSFYNNEISEKSEIFDDQFSVERPDGSNFTLKIRSTKLEDSAMYFCASSRRDYTDTQYFGPGTRLTVL.